This entry lists 3 T cell receptor beta chains sequenced from one sample in a study of T cells in localized non-small cell lung cancer. The protocol was immunoSEQ multiplex PCR, while the TCRdb copy is restricted to in-frame clones and leaves out a portion. The table shows about 26,000 clones, with over 70% occurring only once. Specimen: peripheral blood, collected before any cancer treatment. Every receptor here comes from a man aged 40 to 75 with stage III squamous cell lung carcinoma.

The V call is TRBV28, the J call TRBJ2-1; 9 bases map to TRBD1. This CDR3 is built from 13 residues. Germline V gives CDR1 MDHEN, CDR2 SYDVKM. Losses at the gene ends were 6 bases for V and 7 bases for J; bases not matched to a gene: 4. The DNA of the CDR3 is TGTGCCAGCAGACAGGGGGCGCTTAATGAGCAGTTCTTC. Its protein product is CASRQGALNEQFF.

This rearrangement joins TRBV4-1 to TRBJ2-5, with TRBD2 identical over 7 bases. The CDR3 covers 16 residues. V lost 1 base, J lost 1 base, and 6 bases stayed unmatched. Per germline, CDR1 MGHRA and CDR2 YSYEKL. In DNA, the CDR3 is TGCGCCAGCAGCCAAGTGGGGGAGGGTCTCCAAGAGACCCAGTACTTC. It encodes CASSQVGEGLQETQYF.

A few counts support this clone. The V gene is TRBV11-1, the J gene TRBJ1-2; 7 positions agree with TRBD1. The V and J ends lost 4 bases and 4 bases, in that order; junction bases with no gene match: 3. The CDR3 has 13 amino acids. CDR1 and CDR2 (germline): SGHAT, FQDESV (reference sequence). CDR3 in amino acids: CASSSGTVYGYTF. The CDR3 DNA follows: TGTGCCAGCAGCTCCGGGACAGTCTATGGCTACACCTTC.